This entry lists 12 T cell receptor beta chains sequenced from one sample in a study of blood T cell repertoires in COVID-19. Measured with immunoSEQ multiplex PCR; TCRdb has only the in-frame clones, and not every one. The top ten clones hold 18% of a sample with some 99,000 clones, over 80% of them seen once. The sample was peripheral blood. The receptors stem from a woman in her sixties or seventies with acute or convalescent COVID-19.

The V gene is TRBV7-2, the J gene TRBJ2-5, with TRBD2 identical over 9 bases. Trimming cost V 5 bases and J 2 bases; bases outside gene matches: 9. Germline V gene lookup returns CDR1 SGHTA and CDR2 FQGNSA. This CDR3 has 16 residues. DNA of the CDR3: TGTGCCAGCAGCCCCTCGACTAGCGGACTTCAAGAGACCCAGTACTTC. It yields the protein CASSPSTSGLQETQYF.

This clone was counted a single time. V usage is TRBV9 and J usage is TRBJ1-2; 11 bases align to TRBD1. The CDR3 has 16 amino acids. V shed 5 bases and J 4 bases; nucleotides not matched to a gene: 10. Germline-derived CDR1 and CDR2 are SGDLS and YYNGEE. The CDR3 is CASRRDGTGGTYGYTF. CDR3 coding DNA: TGTGCCAGCAGGAGAGACGGGACAGGGGGTACCTATGGCTACACCTTC. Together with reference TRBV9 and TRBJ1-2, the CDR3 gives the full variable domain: DSGVTQTPKHLITATGQRVTLRCSPRSGDLSVYWYQQSLDQGLQFLIQYYNGEERAKGNILERFSAQQFPDLHSELNLSSLELGDSALYFCASRRDGTGGTYGYTFGSGTRLTVV.

This CDR3 is CASSVGPNYGYTF. The CDR3 DNA is TGTGCCAGCAGCGTAGGGCCTAACTATGGCTACACCTTC. This chain joins TRBV9 and TRBJ1-2; no definite D call. Trimming removed 0 bases from V and 0 bases from J, with 3 bases in between. This CDR3 has 13 amino acids. Germline CDR1 is SGDLS and CDR2 is YYNGEE.

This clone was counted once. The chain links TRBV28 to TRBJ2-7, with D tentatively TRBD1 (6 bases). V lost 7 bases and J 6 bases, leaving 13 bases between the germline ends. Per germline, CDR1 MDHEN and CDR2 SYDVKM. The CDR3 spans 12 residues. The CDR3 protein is CASNSQGSEQYF. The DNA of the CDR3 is TGTGCCAGCAACTCACAGGGAAGCGAGCAGTACTTC.

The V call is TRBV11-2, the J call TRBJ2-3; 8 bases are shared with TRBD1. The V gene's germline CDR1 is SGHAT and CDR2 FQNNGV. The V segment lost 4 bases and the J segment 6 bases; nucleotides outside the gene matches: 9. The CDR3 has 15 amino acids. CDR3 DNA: TGTGCCAGCAGCTGGAGGACAGGGACGCGGGATACGCAGTATTTT. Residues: CASSWRTGTRDTQYF. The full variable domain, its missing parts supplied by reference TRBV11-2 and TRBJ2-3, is EAGVAQSPRYKIIEKRQSVAFWCNPISGHATLYWYQQILGQGPKLLIQFQNNGVVDDSQLPKDRFSAERLKGVDSTLKIQPAKLEDSAVYLCASSWRTGTRDTQYFGPGTRLTVL.

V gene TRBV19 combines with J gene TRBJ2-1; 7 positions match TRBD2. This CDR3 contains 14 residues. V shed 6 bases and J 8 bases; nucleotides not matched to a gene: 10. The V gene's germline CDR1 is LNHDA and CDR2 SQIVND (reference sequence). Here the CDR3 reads CASRTGLRRDEQFF. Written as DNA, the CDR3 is TGTGCCAGTAGGACGGGACTAAGACGGGATGAGCAGTTCTTC.

CDR3 region: CASSIAGSGNQPQHF. CDR3 nucleotides: TGTGCCAGTAGTATCGCAGGGTCGGGCAATCAGCCCCAGCATTTT. This chain connects TRBV19 to TRBJ1-5, with a possible D match to TRBD1 (5 bases). V lost 3 bases and J 2 bases, leaving 11 bases between the germline ends. Germline V gives CDR1 LNHDA, CDR2 SQIVND (reference sequence). This CDR3 comprises 15 residues.

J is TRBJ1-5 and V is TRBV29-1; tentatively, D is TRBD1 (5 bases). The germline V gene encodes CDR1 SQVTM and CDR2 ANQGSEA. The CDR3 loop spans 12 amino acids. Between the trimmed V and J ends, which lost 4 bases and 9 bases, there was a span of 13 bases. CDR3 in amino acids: CSVAQGTGPQHF. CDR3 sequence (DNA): TGCAGCGTTGCCCAGGGAACGGGGCCCCAGCATTTT.

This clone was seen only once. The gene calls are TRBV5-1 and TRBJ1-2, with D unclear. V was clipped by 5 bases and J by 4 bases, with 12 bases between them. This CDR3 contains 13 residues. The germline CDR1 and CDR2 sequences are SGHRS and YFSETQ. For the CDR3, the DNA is TGCGCCAGCAGTCCCGAGTTGAGCTATGGCTACACCTTC. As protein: CASSPELSYGYTF. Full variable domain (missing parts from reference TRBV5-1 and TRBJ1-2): KAGVTQTPRYLIKTRGQQVTLSCSPISGHRSVSWYQQTPGQGLQFLFEYFSETQRNKGNFPGRFSGRQFSNSRSEMNVSTLELGDSALYLCASSPELSYGYTFGSGTRLTVV.

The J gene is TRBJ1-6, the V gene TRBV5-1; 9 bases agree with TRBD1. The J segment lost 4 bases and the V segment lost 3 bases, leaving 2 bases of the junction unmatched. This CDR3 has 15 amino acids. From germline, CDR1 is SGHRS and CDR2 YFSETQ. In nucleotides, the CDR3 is TGCGCCAGCAGCTCCGGGACAGGGTATAATTCACCCCTCCACTTT. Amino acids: CASSSGTGYNSPLHF.

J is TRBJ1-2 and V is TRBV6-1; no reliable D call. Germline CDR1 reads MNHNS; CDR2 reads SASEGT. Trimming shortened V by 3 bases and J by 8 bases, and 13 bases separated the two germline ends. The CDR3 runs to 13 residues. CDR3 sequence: CASSEGSDQGYTF. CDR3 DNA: TGTGCCAGCAGTGAGGGGAGCGATCAAGGCTACACCTTC.

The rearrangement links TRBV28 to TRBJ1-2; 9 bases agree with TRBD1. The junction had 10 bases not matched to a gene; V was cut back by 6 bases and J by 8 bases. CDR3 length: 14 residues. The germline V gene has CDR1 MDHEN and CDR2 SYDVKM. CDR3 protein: CASRRPGQGSGYTF. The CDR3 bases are TGTGCCAGCAGGAGGCCGGGACAGGGTAGCGGCTACACCTTC.